This T cell receptor beta chain originates from a study of shared clonotypes between healthy human individuals. As for the study in general: A donor's plate count was three for CD4 naive and three for CD4 memory; CD8 naive had two and CD8 memory one.

Findings of the study overall: Approximately 5% of naive CD4 clonotypes were shared across a few donors.

Each sorted subset replicate got 200 ng genomic DNA, roughly 27,000 genomes. The data were produced by immunoSEQ multiplex PCR, yet TCRdb's version contains in-frame clones alone and is incomplete. The sample records 2 million to 2.5 million clones, around 93% being singletons. CDR1 is LNHDA and CDR2 is SQIVND in the germline V gene (reference sequence). The CDR3 is 15 amino acids. V lost 7 bases and J lost 7; bases outside the gene matches: 11. Subsets obtained from CD4+ cells comprised CD45RA+ naive and CD45RA-negative memory cells. A remark on this clone: The antigen remains undetermined.

This chain uses TRBV19 with TRBJ2-2; 8 bases agree with TRBD1. The sequence came from a man younger than 35 in good health. Some clones in this sample may be carry-over from other donors' samples. The source material was naive CD4+ T cells from PBMCs. Subset here: CD45RA+ positively selected. CDR3 coding DNA: TGTGCCAGTAACACAGGGACAGGAGGATACGGGGAGCTGTTTTTT. Translating gives CASNTGTGGYGELFF.